This T cell receptor (beta chain) comes out of a study of blood T cell repertoires in COVID-19. Original processing notes: Estimates of nucleated cell counts were drawn from the amplification of reference gene primers. TCRdb's table, derived via immunoSEQ multiplex PCR, lists solely in-frame clones and lacks some. V and J calls and clone size are copied from that table; D and trimming were computed from the DNA. The profile covers under 300,000 clones, with 84% appearing a single time and less than 2% taken by the ten largest. The germline V gene encodes CDR1 MNHEY and CDR2 SVGAGI. The CDR3 is 15 residues long. Trimming removed 2 bases at V and 4 bases at J, with 14 bases between.

The TCR originated in a woman aged 40 to 49 who had recovered from COVID-19. V and J are TRBV6-5 and TRBJ1-1, with a tentative D call TRBD1 (6 bases). The sample was peripheral blood. CDR3 bases: TGTGCCAGCAGTTACAGTGGGGGCATGGTCACTGAAGCTTTCTTT. Translating gives CASSYSGGMVTEAFF.